The T cell receptor beta chain under discussion was sequenced for a study of T cells after yellow fever vaccination (dated by TCRdb to about 2019). With respect to the entire study: Libraries from fractions with low cell numbers were prepared with the SMART-Seq v4 Ultra Low Input RNA kit. Two healthy male donors, one aged 18 to 30 and one aged 30 to 40 years, were included in the cohort. Bulk PBMC replicates and cell subsets were isolated from blood drawn at multiple timepoints before and after both primary and secondary immunization. To track T-cell clones before and after primary and booster YFV17D yellow fever vaccination, bulk TCR alpha and beta repertoires were sequenced longitudinally. General study outcomes and caveats: Because the study included only two donors, the extent to which the findings can be generalized is limited. A small fraction of clonotypes showed up in both the CD4 and CD8 compartments, probably as a result of convergent recombination. Computational filtering was required because FACS-sorted repertoires could contain abundant contaminating clonotypes from the bulk population. Compared with the primary T-cell response, the secondary T-cell response was weaker but faster, peaking on day 5 rather than day 15. After the booster, most clones that had expanded after primary vaccination were detected again (nearly 97% of CD4 and around nine tenths of CD8), suggesting broad maintenance of memory.

The intended sense of this specimen's treatment or condition label: live attenuated yellow fever vaccine strain. Two biological replicates of bulk PBMCs were collected at each blood-draw timepoint. PBMCs were isolated from peripheral blood using a standard Ficoll-Paque protocol. TriZol was used to extract RNA from bulk PBMCs, CD4 and CD8 fractions, and dextramer-positive and dextramer-negative fractions. TCR cDNA was made using 5'RACE template switching, a step that added a universal primer site and unique molecular identifiers. cDNA synthesis was primed from both the TCR alpha and TCR beta constant segments. Two PCR steps were used to amplify libraries, with sample barcodes and sequencing adapters being added in the second step. Sequencing of the libraries was done on either Illumina HiSeq 2500 (2x100 bp) or NovaSeq (2x150 bp). Turning to the authors' computational methods: MIGEC handled demultiplexing of reads and collapsing into UMI consensus sequences, while MiXCR performed V(D)J alignment. Clonotypes responding to the vaccine were identified with edgeR on replicate PBMC samples, with the criteria of FDR below 0.01 and a log2 fold change above 5 up to day 15. CD4 or CD8 identity was assigned to each bulk clonotype according to whether the clonotype was present at higher abundance in the sequenced CD4 repertoire or the sequenced CD8 repertoire. TCRdb applied fastp at Q25 and MiXCR to the public reads, then kept only in-frame beta chains. Each CDR3 protein gets just one entry, which takes the most common genes and DNA from the rows behind it. These V and J calls derive from TCRdb rather than the authors' analysis. Across this sample there are approximately 510,000 distinct CDR3 sequences, with 21% seen only once. Jointly, the top ten make up approximately 16% of the sample.

The CDR3 runs 13 amino acids, cysteine and phenylalanine included. This entry keeps only the CDR3 DNA: 39 bases, framed from base 1. From the germline V gene (reference sequence), CDR1 is DFQATT and CDR2 is SNEGSKA. Trimming removed 2 bases from V and 6 bases from J; the gene matches leave 3 bases unexplained. This clonotype was detected a few times. It lacks a known antigen. No base quality values were provided; no much bigger clone lies one nucleotide off. Sample: PBMCs, taken roughly 23 days after the first yellow fever vaccination. The V and J genes are TRBV20-1 and TRBJ2-2, with TRBD2 matching 7 junction bases. The receptor's source is a man younger than 35 who received the YFV17D yellow fever vaccine. The DNA sequence is TGCAGTGCTAGACAGCTAGCGGCCGGGGAGCTGTTTTTT. This sequence encodes CSARQLAAGELFF.